This T cell receptor beta chain came from a study of tumor-infiltrating lymphocytes in primary liver carcinoma (dated by TCRdb to about 2017). With regard to the full study: Of the five patients, three men and two women aged 30 to 69 years, four had hepatocellular carcinoma and one had combined HCC and intrahepatic cholangiocarcinoma. Tumors of the five patients were stage T1-T3 N0M0 with maximum diameters of roughly 4.2 to 11 cm. Each sample produced about 3.65 to 8 million productive TCRbeta reads, and read depth showed no significant difference between tissue types. The study combined TCRbeta repertoire sequencing, expression microarrays and whole-exome sequencing across five regions of each liver tumor, with adjacent normal tissue and blood. A total of roughly 35 specimens from 5 patients, comprising approximately 25 tumor regions, 5 adjacent noncancerous liver tissues and 5 peripheral blood samples, were covered by TCRbeta repertoire sequencing. Agilent mRNA microarray profiling was performed on the 20 to 25 tumor region samples to relate TCRbeta repertoire diversity to the local molecular phenotype. Technical replicate repertoires showed high reproducibility, with mean shared-clone rates roughly 0.89 and correlation coefficients above 0.95. Broad study findings and their caveats: Repertoire overlap was higher between tumor regions (mean about 35%) than tumor-adjacent (approximately 17%) or tumor-blood (about 14%) pairs, consistent with antigen-driven expansion. Because sequencing covered only the TCR beta chain and unpaired alpha chains were not captured, true repertoire diversity is likely underestimated. Bulk unsorted samples precluded comparing CD4+ and CD8+ T cell repertoires. Just about 7.5-25% of top clones turned up in all five regions of a tumor, which suggests spatial heterogeneity among tumor-infiltrating T cells. The top 250 clones made up a significantly larger repertoire fraction in tumors than in blood (p = 0.039). The study included only five patients, and the authors note findings should be validated in a larger study.

Looking up the germline V gene (reference sequence) yields CDR1 SGHAT and CDR2 FQDESV. Reading from cysteine to phenylalanine, the CDR3 counts 16 amino acids. Only the CDR3 region is kept as DNA, spanning 48 bases read in frame from base 1. Total RNA and DNA were co-extracted from 20-30 mg of bulk tissue with the AllPrep DNA/RNA mini kit, without cell sorting. Between late 2015 and March 2016, several patients in China with histopathologically diagnosed primary liver carcinoma had their tumors surgically resected. Chronic HBV infection was present in the patients, and the patients were treatment-naive at sampling. Five spatially separated regions were sampled per tumor: superior, inferior, left-lateral and right-lateral poles, plus the tumor centre. According to histology, viable tumor cells made up more than 90% of every tumor sample. Fresh tumor and adjacent tissue pieces were bisected, with one half stored in RNAlater at -80 degrees C and the other half sent for histology.

A constant-region primer and ProtoScript II reverse transcriptase were used to reverse-transcribe TCRbeta-specific cDNA from 500 ng total RNA. Construction of the TCRbeta libraries relied on three nested rounds of multiplex PCR, following a slightly modified ARM-PCR procedure. Each of the first two PCR rounds ran for about 10 cycles and used multiplex TRBV1-TRBV30 forward primers together with a Cbeta reverse primer. Sample barcodes and Illumina adapters were attached in a final 25-cycle PCR using Deep VentR polymerase. Before sequencing, amplicons of 200-500 bp were gel-purified using a QIAquick gel extraction kit. TCRbeta amplicons were sequenced on an Illumina HiSeq 2500 with 250-bp paired-end reads. The paper's data handling went like this. Trimmomatic v0.33 was used to quality-trim the reads, and FLASH v1.2.11 was used to merge paired reads so that full CDR3 sequences could be recovered. V, D and J germline segments were assigned to the rearranged TCRbeta sequences using MiGEC v1.2.1b. Clonotype statistics, along with Shannon-Wiener diversity indices, were calculated using VDJtools v1.0.0. Except for diversity analysis, only the 250 most abundant clonotypes of each sample were used in subsequent analyses to reduce sampling bias. Using fastp trimming at Q25 and MiXCR clonotype assembly, TCRdb reanalyzed the public sequencing data and kept in-frame beta chains. Each entry is one CDR3 protein sequence, shown with its most common DNA and genes. These V and J calls rely on TCRdb rather than the paper's analysis. The sample table contains 40,000 to 60,000 distinct CDR3 sequences; only one count was recorded for over 65% of them. Over 25% of the sample is taken by the ten largest.

Comments on this clonotype: Its specific antigen is unknown. The junction and the germline gene differ at one end; a read error may be behind it.

This chain joins TRBV11-1 to TRBJ2-1, with a weak D call of TRBD1 (5 bases match). The sample consisted of liver tumor tissue from sampling region 5. The meaning of the sample's cell subset or site label: tumor region T5, tumor centre. This clonotype was sampled from a man aged 35-49 years with primary liver carcinoma and hepatitis B virus infection. The base sequence is TGTGCCAACAGCTATTCTACAGGTGGCAGTCGCAATGAACAGTTCTTC. This codes for CANSYSTGGSRNEQFF.